The 13 T cell receptor beta chains listed next were all sequenced from one sample in a study of cytomegalovirus exposure and HLA in healthy donors. Primers included in the PCR were 60 Vbeta and 13 Jbeta primers. This table comes from immunoSEQ multiplex PCR, and its TCRdb copy is limited to in-frame clones, with some not included. The sample lists more than 100,000 clones; 70% to 80% were seen once. The material sequenced was PBMCs. Receptors originate from a woman aged 55-75 years in good health and CMV-seronegative.

The rearrangement uses TRBV5-1 and TRBJ2-1; the match to TRBD1 covers 9 bases. The CDR3 sequence is 15 residues long. From germline, CDR1 is SGHRS and CDR2 YFSETQ. The junction had 5 bases not matched to a gene; V was cut back by 0 bases and J by 7 bases. The CDR3 DNA reads TGCGCCAGCAGCTTGGCTGGACAGGGGAGGAATGAGCAGTTCTTC. This encodes CASSLAGQGRNEQFF.

CDR3 sequence (DNA): TGTGCCAGCAGTGGGTCCGGGACAGGGAACACCGGGGAGCTGTTTTTT. Protein sequence: CASSGSGTGNTGELFF. The genes are TRBV6-1 and TRBJ2-2; 8 nucleotides line up with TRBD1. The CDR3 totals 16 residues. In germline, CDR1 is MNHNS, CDR2 SASEGT. Losses at the gene ends were 4 bases for V and 1 base for J; bases not matched to a gene: 5.

The chain combines TRBV15 with TRBJ1-2; no definite D call. The CDR3 is 15 residues long. The V end was cut by 0 bases, the J end by 1 base, with 9 bases between. The germline V gene encodes CDR1 LNHNV and CDR2 YYDKDF (reference sequence). The CDR3 region is CATSRDLGSNYGYTF. The CDR3 nucleotides read TGTGCCACCAGCAGAGATCTAGGGAGTAACTATGGCTACACCTTC.

This clone showed up just a few times. The chain combines TRBV7-6 with TRBJ2-7, with D possibly matching TRBD2 (7 bases). Germline loops: CDR1 SGHVS, CDR2 FNYEAQ. The V end was cut by 1 base, the J end by 4 bases, with 11 bases between. The CDR3 runs 14 residues. The CDR3 is CASSLGGGPYEQYF. The DNA for the CDR3 is TGTGCCAGCAGCTTAGGGGGGGGGCCATACGAGCAGTACTTC.

This chain links TRBV28 with TRBJ2-7, with D possibly being TRBD2 (6 bases). The CDR3 runs 16 residues. Per germline, CDR1 MDHEN and CDR2 SYDVKM. V was shortened by 11 bases and J by 3 bases, with 26 bases between the two germline ends. This chain's CDR3 is CAVLGAGPDGRYEQYF. CDR3 sequence (DNA): TGTGCCGTCCTCGGGGCGGGGCCGGACGGCCGCTACGAGCAGTACTTC.

A note on this clone: In the same sample, other DNA sequences code for this CDR3. The chain employs TRBV10-2 and TRBJ1-5; TRBD1 is a possible D gene (6 bases). V lost 4 bases and J lost 1, with 14 bases in between. CDR3 size: 16 residues. Germline-derived CDR1 and CDR2 are WSHSY and SAAADI. CDR3 DNA sequence: TGCGCCAGCAGTGGGAGGAGGACAGAAAGCAATCAGCCCCAGCATTTT. Translating gives CASSGRRTESNQPQHF.

This clone was observed once. The gene calls are TRBV4-2 and TRBJ2-2, with TRBD2 matching 10 bases. This CDR3 is built from 16 residues. Germline CDR1 is LGHNA and CDR2 is YNFKEQ. The trim removed 1 base at V and 5 bases at J, leaving 4 bases unmatched. The CDR3 region is CASSQALAGVTGELFF. CDR3 sequence (DNA): TGTGCCAGCAGCCAAGCCCTAGCGGGAGTTACCGGGGAGCTGTTTTTT.

This clone was counted a single time. V usage is TRBV7-2 and J usage is TRBJ2-3; D may be TRBD1 (5 bases). Germline lookup yields CDR1 SGHTA and CDR2 FQGNSA. The CDR3 length is 14 residues. Deletions cut 5 bases from V and 2 bases from J, with 11 bases between. CDR3 in DNA: TGTGCCAGCAGCCTACGGACAAACACAGATACGCAGTATTTT. Amino acid sequence: CASSLRTNTDTQYF.

This chain uses TRBV4-1 with TRBJ2-7; 11 nucleotides line up with TRBD2. J gave up 2 bases and V 3 bases, and 6 bases lay outside the gene matches. CDR3 size: 16 residues. Germline V gene sequence: CDR1 MGHRA, CDR2 YSYEKL. The DNA for the CDR3 is TGCGCCAGCAGCCAGGGAGGACTAGCGGGCCCCTACGAGCAGTACTTC. Its translation is CASSQGGLAGPYEQYF.

This chain links TRBV19 with TRBJ1-5; no reliable D call. The germline V gene has CDR1 LNHDA and CDR2 SQIVND (reference sequence). The germline V and J ends were trimmed by 3 bases and 3 bases, with 9 bases remaining between them. The CDR3 covers 14 residues. The DNA for the CDR3 is TGTGCCAGTAGTATTATTGAGAACAATCAGCCCCAGCATTTT. It translates to CASSIIENNQPQHF.

V usage is TRBV7-8 and J usage is TRBJ1-4; 7 bases align to TRBD1. J gave up 7 bases and V 5 bases, and 13 bases lay outside the gene matches. This CDR3 comprises 16 residues. The germline V gene has CDR1 SGHVS and CDR2 FQNEAQ. The CDR3 reads CASSLDRVVRPEKLFF. Here the CDR3 DNA reads TGTGCCAGCAGCCTCGACAGGGTTGTGAGACCTGAAAAACTGTTTTTT.

The chain has TRBV19 and TRBJ2-5; a weak D match, TRBD2 (6 bases). CDR1 is LNHDA, CDR2 SQIVND, per germline (reference sequence). CDR3 size: 13 residues. With 6 bases removed from V and 5 bases from J, the gap between germline ends came to 13 bases. The CDR3 DNA sequence: TGTGCCAGTAGCCCGGGACTTGGGGAGACCCAGTACTTC. Its translation: CASSPGLGETQYF.

This rearrangement joins TRBV29-1 to TRBJ1-1, with TRBD1 matching over 7 bases. The CDR3 totals 10 residues. CDR1 SQVTM and CDR2 ANQGSEA come from the germline V gene. V shed 7 bases and J 6 bases; nucleotides not matched to a gene: 2. CDR3 sequence: CSAGTAEAFF. For the CDR3, the DNA is TGCAGCGCAGGGACAGCTGAAGCTTTCTTT.